This TCR beta chain derives from a study of cytomegalovirus exposure and HLA in healthy donors. For the study at large: Genetic ancestry analysis placed about 80% of the roughly 400 donors that were genotyped in the Caucasian-associated cluster. Overall study results and limits: Across donors, presence/absence analyses took sequencing depth to be roughly uniform. Researchers catalogued some 160 TCR beta chains as cytomegalovirus-associated. In a later analysis, the majority of CMV-associated beta chains seemingly showed HLA restriction.

About this clone itself: Its antigen remains unknown.

PCR involved 60 Vbeta and 13 Jbeta primers. Sequenced by immunoSEQ multiplex PCR; TCRdb stores in-frame clones only, minus some. The sample gives more than 150,000 clones, around three quarters of which show up once; approximately 1.5% is in the top ten. The trim removed 5 bases at V and 3 bases at J, leaving 4 bases unmatched. There are 14 residues in the CDR3. Looked up from germline, CDR1 is SEHNR and CDR2 is FQNEAQ (reference sequence). Input material: PBMCs. The source is a man between 40 and 49 years old in good health and CMV-seronegative. The chain carries TRBV7-9 and TRBJ2-7; TRBD2 aligns across 10 bases. CDR3 nucleotides: TGTGCCAGCAGCCCTCTAGCGGGAGACTACGAGCAGTACTTC. It encodes CASSPLAGDYEQYF.